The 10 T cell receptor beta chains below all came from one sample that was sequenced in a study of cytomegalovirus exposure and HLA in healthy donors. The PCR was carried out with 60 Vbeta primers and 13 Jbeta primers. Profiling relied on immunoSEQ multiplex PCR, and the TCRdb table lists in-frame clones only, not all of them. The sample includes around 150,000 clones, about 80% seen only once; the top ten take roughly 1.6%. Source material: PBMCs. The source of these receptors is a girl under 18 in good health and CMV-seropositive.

The CDR3 DNA is TGTGCTAGTGGACCGCAGGGGGGAGAGACCCAGTACTTC. It codes for CASGPQGGETQYF. The genes are TRBV12-5 and TRBJ2-5; D possibly corresponds to TRBD1 (7 bases). V lost 6 bases, J lost 4 bases, and 12 bases lay in between. Germline lookup yields CDR1 LGHNT and CDR2 FRNRAP. The CDR3 consists of 13 residues.

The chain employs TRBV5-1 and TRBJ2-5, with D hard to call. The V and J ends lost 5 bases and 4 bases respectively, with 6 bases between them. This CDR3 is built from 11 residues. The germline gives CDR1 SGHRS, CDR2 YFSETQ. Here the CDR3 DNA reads TGCGCCAGCAGTTCTTCAGAGACCCAGTACTTC. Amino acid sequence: CASSSSETQYF. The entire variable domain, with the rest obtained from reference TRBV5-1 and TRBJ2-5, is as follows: KAGVTQTPRYLIKTRGQQVTLSCSPISGHRSVSWYQQTPGQGLQFLFEYFSETQRNKGNFPGRFSGRQFSNSRSEMNVSTLELGDSALYLCASSSSETQYFGPGTRLLVL.

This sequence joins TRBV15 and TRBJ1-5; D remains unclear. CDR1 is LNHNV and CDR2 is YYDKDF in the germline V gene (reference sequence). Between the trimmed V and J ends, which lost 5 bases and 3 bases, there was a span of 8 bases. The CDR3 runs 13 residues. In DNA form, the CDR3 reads TGTGCCACCAGCTTGCAGTACAATCAGCCCCAGCATTTT. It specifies CATSLQYNQPQHF.

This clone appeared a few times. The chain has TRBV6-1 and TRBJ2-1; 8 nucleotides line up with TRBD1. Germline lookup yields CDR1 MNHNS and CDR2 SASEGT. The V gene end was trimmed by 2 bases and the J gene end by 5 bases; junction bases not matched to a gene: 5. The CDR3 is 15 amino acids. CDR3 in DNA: TGTGCCAGCAGTGAACCCAGGGGGCGGAACAATGAGCAGTTCTTC. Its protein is CASSEPRGRNNEQFF.

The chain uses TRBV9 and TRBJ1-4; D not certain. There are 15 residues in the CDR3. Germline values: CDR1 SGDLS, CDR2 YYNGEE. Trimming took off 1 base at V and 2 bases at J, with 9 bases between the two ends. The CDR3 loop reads CASSVSYQTNEKLFF. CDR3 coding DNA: TGTGCCAGCAGCGTATCGTACCAGACTAATGAAAAACTGTTTTTT. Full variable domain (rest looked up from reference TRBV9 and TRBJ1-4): DSGVTQTPKHLITATGQRVTLRCSPRSGDLSVYWYQQSLDQGLQFLIQYYNGEERAKGNILERFSAQQFPDLHSELNLSSLELGDSALYFCASSVSYQTNEKLFFGSGTQLSVL.

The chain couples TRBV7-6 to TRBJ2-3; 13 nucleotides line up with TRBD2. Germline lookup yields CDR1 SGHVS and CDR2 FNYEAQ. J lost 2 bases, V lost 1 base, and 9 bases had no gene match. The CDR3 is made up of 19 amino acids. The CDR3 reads CASSLGELAGGPYTDTQYF. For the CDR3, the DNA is TGTGCCAGCAGCTTAGGGGAACTAGCGGGAGGGCCGTACACAGATACGCAGTATTTT.

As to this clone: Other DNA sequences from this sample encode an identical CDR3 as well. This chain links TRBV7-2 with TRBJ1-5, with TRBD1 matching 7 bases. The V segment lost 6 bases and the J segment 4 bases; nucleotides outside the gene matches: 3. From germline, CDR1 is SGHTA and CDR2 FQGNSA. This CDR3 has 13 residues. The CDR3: CASSRDRNQPQHF. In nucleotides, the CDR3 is TGTGCCAGCAGTCGGGACAGAAATCAGCCCCAGCATTTT.

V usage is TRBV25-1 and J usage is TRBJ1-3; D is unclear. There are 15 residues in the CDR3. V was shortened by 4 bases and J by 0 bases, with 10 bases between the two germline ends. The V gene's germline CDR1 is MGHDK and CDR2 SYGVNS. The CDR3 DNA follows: TGTGCCAGCAGTGGGAACAGTGTCTCTGGAAACACCATATATTTT. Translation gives CASSGNSVSGNTIYF. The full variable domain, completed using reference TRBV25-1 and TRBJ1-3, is EADIYQTPRYLVIGTGKKITLECSQTMGHDKMYWYQQDPGMELHLIHYSYGVNSTEKGDLSSESTVSRIRTEHFPLTLESARPSHTSQYLCASSGNSVSGNTIYFGEGSWLTVV.

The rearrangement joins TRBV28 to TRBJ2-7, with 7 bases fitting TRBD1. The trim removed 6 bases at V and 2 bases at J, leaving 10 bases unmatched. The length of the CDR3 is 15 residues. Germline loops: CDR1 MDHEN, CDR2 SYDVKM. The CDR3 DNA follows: TGTGCCAGCAGGCCCTACACAGGGGACCCCTACGAGCAGTACTTC. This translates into CASRPYTGDPYEQYF.

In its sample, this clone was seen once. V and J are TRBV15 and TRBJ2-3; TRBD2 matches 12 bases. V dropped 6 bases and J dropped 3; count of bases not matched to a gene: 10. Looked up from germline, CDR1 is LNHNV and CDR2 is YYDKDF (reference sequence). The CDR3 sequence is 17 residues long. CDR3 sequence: CATSKLLAGGVTDTQYF. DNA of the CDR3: TGTGCCACCAGTAAGTTACTAGCGGGAGGAGTGACAGATACGCAGTATTTT.